These 18 T cell receptor beta chains came from one sample sequenced in a study of T-cell reconstitution after alpha-beta-depleted transplantation in children. Unique molecular identifiers were incorporated when the TCRbeta library was constructed. One entry per CDR3 protein results from TCRdb running MiXCR on the PCR reads. The data show fewer than 750,000 distinct CDR3 sequences, around 27% seen once. The sample consisted of PBMCs, taken before TCRalphabeta/CD19-depleted stem cell transplant. All receptors come from a boy younger than two with Wiskott-Aldrich syndrome, due to receive a stem cell transplant.

The J gene is TRBJ2-3, the V gene TRBV28; TRBD1 matches 8 bases. Germline V gene lookup returns CDR1 MDHEN and CDR2 SYDVKM. Unmatched junction bases numbered 13, after V lost 5 bases and J lost 6 bases. The CDR3 covers 16 residues. DNA for the CDR3: TGTGCCAGCAGTACGCTCGGACAGGGTAGGAAGGATACGCAGTATTTT. Its protein product is CASSTLGQGRKDTQYF.

J is TRBJ2-2 and V is TRBV15; D not certain. There are 14 residues in the CDR3. Germline assignment: CDR1 LNHNV and CDR2 YYDKDF (reference sequence). The V and J ends lost 0 bases and 5 bases respectively, with 7 bases between them. CDR3 protein: CATSRDLATGELFF. The CDR3 bases are TGTGCCACCAGCAGAGATTTAGCAACCGGGGAGCTGTTTTTT.

This clonotype was seen a few times. This rearrangement joins TRBV27 to TRBJ2-7; tentatively, D is TRBD1 (6 bases). V lost 5 bases to trimming and J lost 5 bases, with 13 bases between them. Germline V gene data show CDR1 as MNHEY and CDR2 as SMNVEV (reference sequence). The CDR3 length is 13 residues. CDR3 sequence: CASSPRQVDEQYF. In nucleotides, the CDR3 is TGTGCCAGCAGTCCCCGACAGGTTGACGAGCAGTACTTC.

This clonotype has a handful of counts. The rearrangement joins TRBV3-1 to TRBJ2-7; D not resolved. The CDR3 is 13 residues long. CDR1 is LGHDT and CDR2 is YNNKEL in the germline V gene (reference sequence). V shed 6 bases and J shed 5 bases, with 14 bases lying between them. The CDR3 protein is CASSDIRIHEQYF. CDR3 nucleotide sequence: TGTGCCAGCAGTGATATTAGGATCCACGAGCAGTACTTC.

The CDR3 DNA is TGCGCCAGCAGCTTCGGAGACAGGGAAGGTGGCTACACCTTC. Translated: CASSFGDREGGYTF. The V call is TRBV5-1, the J call TRBJ1-2, with 7 positions matching TRBD1. The J segment lost 7 bases and the V segment lost 2 bases, leaving 8 bases of the junction unmatched. CDR3 length equals 14 residues. CDR1 and CDR2 (germline): SGHRS, YFSETQ.

This clonotype was seen only a few times. V is TRBV5-1 and J is TRBJ2-5; TRBD2 matches at 7 bases. CDR1 is SGHRS and CDR2 is YFSETQ in the germline V gene. The CDR3 length is 14 residues. Trimming took 6 bases from V and 5 from J; bases not matched to a gene: 10. The chain's CDR3 is CASMNGRRRETQYF. CDR3 bases: TGCGCCAGCATGAACGGGAGGAGGAGGGAGACCCAGTACTTC. The complete variable domain, with remaining parts taken from reference TRBV5-1 and TRBJ2-5, reads KAGVTQTPRYLIKTRGQQVTLSCSPISGHRSVSWYQQTPGQGLQFLFEYFSETQRNKGNFPGRFSGRQFSNSRSEMNVSTLELGDSALYLCASMNGRRRETQYFGPGTRLLVL.

This sequence joins TRBV12-3 or TRBV12-4 and TRBJ1-2; 10 bases match TRBD1. The CDR3 totals 14 residues. V dropped 1 base and J dropped 7; count of bases not matched to a gene: 3. The CDR3 loop is CASSLVGTGAGYTF. CDR3 in DNA: TGTGCCAGCAGTTTAGTCGGGACAGGGGCTGGCTACACCTTC.

This clonotype was observed a few times. Here the CDR3 DNA reads TGTGCCAGTAGTACTAGCGGGGGCTACAATGAGCAGTTCTTC. It specifies CASSTSGGYNEQFF. V is TRBV19 and J is TRBJ2-1; the match to TRBD2 covers 10 bases. The V gene's germline CDR1 is LNHDA and CDR2 SQIVND (reference sequence). V shed 4 bases, J shed 3 bases, and the junction held 0 bases outside the gene matches. The CDR3 totals 14 residues.

This clonotype was picked up a small number of times. The chain links TRBV5-1 to TRBJ2-7; 8 nucleotides agree with TRBD1. This CDR3 contains 15 residues. J gave up 5 bases and V 3 bases, and 10 bases lay outside the gene matches. Germline assignment: CDR1 SGHRS and CDR2 YFSETQ. The CDR3 here is CASSYRTGSRNEQYF. The DNA of the CDR3 is TGCGCCAGCAGCTATCGGACAGGGAGTAGAAACGAGCAGTACTTC.

The chain uses TRBV29-1 and TRBJ2-1, with D maybe TRBD2 (6 bases). The CDR3 consists of 14 residues. Trimming removed 3 bases from V and 4 bases from J, with 13 bases in between. Germline-derived CDR1 and CDR2 are SQVTM and ANQGSEA. DNA of the CDR3: TGCAGCGTTGACCCGGGAGTCGTGTACAATGAGCAGTTCTTC. Translation gives CSVDPGVVYNEQFF.

This clonotype has only one observation. This chain joins TRBV12-3 or TRBV12-4 and TRBJ2-7; 9 positions match TRBD2. With V trimmed by 1 base and J by 4 bases, 5 bases remained unmatched. There are 15 residues in the CDR3. CDR3 protein: CASSLGGRGLYEQYF. The CDR3 DNA sequence: TGTGCCAGCAGTTTAGGCGGGAGGGGGCTGTACGAGCAGTACTTC.

The chain links TRBV4-1 to TRBJ2-5; no firm D call. The germline CDR1 and CDR2 sequences are MGHRA and YSYEKL. CDR3 size: 14 residues. V lost 5 bases and J 0 bases, leaving 10 bases between the germline ends. The CDR3 DNA reads TGCGCCAGCAGCTTGGGGTCACACCAAGAGACCCAGTACTTC. Its protein is CASSLGSHQETQYF.

The chain links TRBV5-1 to TRBJ2-3; 7 nucleotides match TRBD1. The CDR3 has 15 residues. CDR1 is SGHRS, CDR2 YFSETQ, per germline. V shed 2 bases, J shed 2 bases, and the junction held 5 bases outside the gene matches. The CDR3, as DNA: TGCGCCAGCAGCTTTAAGGGGGCGTTCACAGATACGCAGTATTTT. Its translation is CASSFKGAFTDTQYF.

The genes are TRBV27 and TRBJ2-7; 12 positions agree with TRBD2. This CDR3 comprises 15 residues. The V segment lost 6 bases and the J segment 7 bases; nucleotides outside the gene matches: 10. CDR1 and CDR2 (germline): MNHEY, SMNVEV (reference sequence). CDR3 nucleotide sequence: TGTGCCAGCAGCTTGTCTAGCGGGAGGGCCCAAGAGCAGTACTTC. It encodes CASSLSSGRAQEQYF.

The J gene is TRBJ1-5, the V gene TRBV27; D is possibly TRBD1 (6 bases). The germline gives CDR1 MNHEY, CDR2 SMNVEV (reference sequence). Trimming pared 4 bases from V and 1 base from J, leaving 11 bases between. CDR3 length: 15 amino acids. As DNA, the CDR3 is TGTGCCAGCAGTTCCGGGGGCGCGAGCAATCAGCCCCAGCATTTT. Translation: CASSSGGASNQPQHF.

There are many counts of this clonotype. This sequence joins TRBV7-9 and TRBJ2-1, with TRBD2 matching 13 bases. The CDR3 extends over 16 amino acids. V trimming: 2 bases; J trimming: 9 bases; junction bases outside the gene matches: 7. CDR1 SEHNR and CDR2 FQNEAQ come from the germline V gene (reference sequence). CDR3 bases: TGTGCCAGCAGCTTACCGGGACTAGCGGGATCTAGTGAGCAGTTCTTC. Its translation: CASSLPGLAGSSEQFF.

This clonotype was observed once. This CDR3 is CASSPLRDPDTQYF. In DNA form, the CDR3 reads TGTGCCAGCTCACCGCTACGGGACCCAGATACGCAGTATTTT. The V gene is TRBV18, the J gene TRBJ2-3; D tentatively reads TRBD1 or TRBD2 (5 bases each). Trimming took 3 bases from V and 4 from J, leaving 11 bases between them. The CDR3 is 14 residues long. Germline assignment: CDR1 KGHSH and CDR2 LQKENI.

This clonotype was seen more than once but under ten times. This chain uses TRBV7-9 with TRBJ2-1; tentative D call: TRBD2 (5 bases). Germline CDR1 reads SEHNR; CDR2 reads FQNEAQ (reference sequence). V lost 7 bases to trimming and J lost 4 bases, with 14 bases between them. The CDR3 has 14 amino acids. The CDR3 DNA reads TGTGCCAGCACGACCACCCGCGGGTACAATGAGCAGTTCTTC. Its translation: CASTTTRGYNEQFF.